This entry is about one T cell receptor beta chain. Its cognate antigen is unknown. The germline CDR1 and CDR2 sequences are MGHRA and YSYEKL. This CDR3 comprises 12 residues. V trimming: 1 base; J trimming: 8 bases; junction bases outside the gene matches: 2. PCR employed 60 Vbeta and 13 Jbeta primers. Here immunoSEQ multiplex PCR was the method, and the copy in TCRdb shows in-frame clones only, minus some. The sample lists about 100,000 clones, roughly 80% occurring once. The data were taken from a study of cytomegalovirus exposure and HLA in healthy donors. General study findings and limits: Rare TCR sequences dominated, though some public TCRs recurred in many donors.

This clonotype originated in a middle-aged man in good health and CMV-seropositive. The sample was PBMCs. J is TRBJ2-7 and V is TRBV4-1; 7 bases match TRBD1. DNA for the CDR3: TGCGCCAGCAGCCAAGTACAGGGGAAGCAGTACTTC. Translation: CASSQVQGKQYF.